The clone carrying this T cell receptor beta chain has a handful of counts. The protocol was immunoSEQ multiplex PCR, while the TCRdb copy is restricted to in-frame clones and leaves out a portion. In the table there are tens of thousands of clones, approximately 79% of which are singletons. The CDR3 runs to 14 residues. J gave up 4 bases and V 5 bases, and 4 bases lay outside the gene matches. Germline lookup yields CDR1 LNHDA and CDR2 SQIVND (reference sequence). The sample is drawn from a study of blood T cell repertoires in COVID-19. Sequencing was done on a sample of peripheral blood. This TCR derives from a man aged 65-85 years with acute or convalescent COVID-19. The V gene is TRBV19, the J gene TRBJ1-2, with 10 bases matching TRBD1. The CDR3 spells CASSDRGPSYGYTF. The DNA of the CDR3 is TGTGCCAGTAGTGACAGGGGGCCAAGCTATGGCTACACCTTC.